This T cell receptor (beta chain) derives from a study of blood T cell repertoires in COVID-19. Turning to the study itself: Some COVID-19 samples were acute and others convalescent; all came from the United States, Italy and Spain. Nucleic acid was either cDNA or gDNA, and it came from T cells, B-cell-depleted T cells, or PBMCs.

Trimming at V came to 3 bases and at J to 6 bases, leaving 7 bases not matched to a gene. This CDR3 has 14 residues. The germline CDR1 and CDR2 sequences are MNHNS and SASEGT. Seattle patients were enrolled while actively infected and followed longitudinally. Profiling relied on immunoSEQ multiplex PCR, and the TCRdb table lists in-frame clones only, not all of them. Seen here are 250,000 or so clones, 90% observed once, and the top ten hold about 2.1%. This sequence joins TRBV6-1 and TRBJ2-7, with TRBD1 matching over 8 bases. The TCR was taken from a woman aged 60-70 years with COVID-19, enrolled during active disease. The specimen was peripheral blood. CDR3 sequence: CASSDQGAEFEQYF. The CDR3 DNA follows: TGTGCCAGCAGTGACCAGGGGGCTGAATTCGAGCAGTACTTC.